This T cell receptor beta chain comes out of a study of cytomegalovirus exposure and HLA in healthy donors. Sequenced by immunoSEQ multiplex PCR; TCRdb stores in-frame clones only, minus some. The profile shows more than 110,000 clones, roughly 88% of them singletons. Overall study findings and caveats: Whilst most TCR sequences proved rare, a subset of public TCRs occurred across many donors. Researchers counted roughly 150 TCR beta chains as cytomegalovirus-associated. Reports showed the classifier diagnosing cytomegalovirus status with high specificity and sensitivity.

J gave up 3 bases and V 5 bases, and 9 bases lay outside the gene matches. The CDR3 loop spans 17 amino acids. Germline assignment: CDR1 LNHDA and CDR2 SQIVND (reference sequence). To note about this clone: Its target is not known.

The specimen was PBMCs. The chain links TRBV19 to TRBJ1-4; TRBD1 aligns across 10 bases. This clonotype originated in a young woman in good health and CMV-seropositive. The CDR3 coding sequence is TGTGCCAGTAGTTCGATGACAGGGGGCATGGCTAATGAAAAACTGTTTTTT. Translating gives CASSSMTGGMANEKLFF. The full variable domain, with the rest looked up from reference TRBV19 and TRBJ1-4, is DGGITQSPKYLFRKEGQNVTLSCEQNLNHDAMYWYRQDPGQGLRLIYYSQIVNDFQKGDIAEGYSVSREKKESFPLTVTSAQKNPTAFYLCASSSMTGGMANEKLFFGSGTQLSVL.